These T cell receptor beta chains were read from a single sample in a study of cytomegalovirus exposure and HLA in healthy donors. TCRdb keeps only in-frame clones here, not all; method: immunoSEQ multiplex PCR. The table lists about 190,000 clones, 65% to 75% of them singletons. The sequenced material came from PBMCs. The receptor set was obtained from a young man in good health and CMV-seropositive. The conserved cysteine and the conserved F or W are not part of the CDR3 here.

v_call	cdr3_length	j_call	cdr3_aa
TRBV6-5	12	TRBJ2-1	ASKHSPSYNEQF
TRBV5-1	14	TRBJ2-2	ASSGIQGSNTGELF
TRBV11-2	11	TRBJ1-3	ASSLISGNTIY
TRBV15	11	TRBJ1-1	ATSRDPLSGAF
TRBV7-9	13	TRBJ2-3	ASVRRGERTDTQY
TRBV29-1	15	TRBJ2-1	SVEGTPPPSSYNEQF
TRBV5-1	12	TRBJ2-7	ASTRGIQTYEQY
TRBV27	12	TRBJ1-4	ASSPGVPGEKLF
TRBV7-6	12	TRBJ2-7	ASSRRQESYEQY
TRBV19	13	TRBJ2-3	ASSLQGTRTDTQY
TRBV5-4	12	TRBJ2-7	ASSLSQGTGEQY
TRBV7-9	13	TRBJ1-1	ASSSDSLGGTEAF
TRBV10-3	12	TRBJ1-4	ATFDRGGNEKLF
TRBV7-9	13	TRBJ1-5	ASSLGQVSNQPQH
TRBV6-6	14	TRBJ2-6	ASRSSGETGANVLT
TRBV19	12	TRBJ1-1	ASSFRDLGAEAF
TRBV19	15	TRBJ2-1	ASSIDRSSGERREQF
TRBV28	11	.	ASIRTGLDEQY
TRBV28	13	.	ASSLISSSDYEQY
TRBV6-5	14	TRBJ1-5	ASSYSWHYSNQPQH
TRBV30	9	TRBJ1-1	AWSVSTEAF
TRBV19	9	TRBJ1-2	ASSDSRGYT
TRBV27	13	TRBJ1-1	ASSSLDRINTEAF
TRBV7-9	11	TRBJ2-7	ASSPGTGDEQY
TRBV18	13	TRBJ1-6	ASSLRERSSSPLH
TRBV10-3	14	TRBJ1-6	AISEGQGYRNSPLH
TRBV5-1	13	TRBJ2-3	ASSLGQGAGDTQY
TRBV19	13	TRBJ2-5	ASSISGTGQETQY
TRBV10-3	14	TRBJ1-1	AISEAGQGQNTEAF
TRBV28	14	TRBJ2-2	ASSLGAVRATGELF
TRBV6-5	13	TRBJ2-5	ASSTGQGAWETQY
TRBV6-5	11	TRBJ1-2	ASSYSGSGGYT